A single sample gave rise to the 14 T cell receptor beta chains below, sequenced in a study of human T cells and chemical hapten exposure. Time point specified: patch test 2, 6 weeks after DPC sensitization. Treatment: therapeutic diphenylcyclopropenone sensitization with weekly scalp DPC. From the RACE reads, TCRdb called clonotypes with MiXCR, one entry per CDR3 protein. This sample yields approximately 100,000 distinct CDR3 sequences, of which 9.2% are seen a single time; approximately 3% belongs to the top ten. The sequenced sample was whole blood, obtained in connection with sensitization to the hapten diphenylcyclopropenone (DPC). The receptors shown here come from a middle-aged woman with alopecia areata. Some clones in this sample may be carry-over from other donors' samples.

This clonotype has at least ten counts. The chain is built from TRBV4-3 and TRBJ2-7, with 8 bases matching TRBD2. The CDR3 length is 16 residues. Trimming at V came to 1 base and at J to 2 bases, leaving 7 bases not matched to a gene. Germline assignment: CDR1 LGHNA and CDR2 YSLEER. For the CDR3, the DNA is TGCGCCAGCAGCCAAGGGCTTACGGGGGGGCCCTACGAGCAGTACTTC. Its translation: CASSQGLTGGPYEQYF.

The rearrangement uses TRBV4-1 and TRBJ1-5, with D possibly TRBD1 on 5 matching bases. Trimming took off 1 base at V and 6 bases at J, with 13 bases between the two ends. This CDR3 contains 15 residues. Germline V gives CDR1 MGHRA, CDR2 YSYEKL. CDR3 in amino acids: CASSQGQGGGQPQHF. In DNA, the CDR3 is TGCGCCAGCAGCCAAGGCCAGGGAGGAGGTCAGCCCCAGCATTTT.

This clonotype was found a few times. CDR3 sequence (DNA): TGCAGTGCTCCTAAACAGGTCGTCCCTGAAGCTTTCTTT. It is translated as CSAPKQVVPEAFF. The chain carries TRBV20-1 and TRBJ1-1, with D possibly matching TRBD1 (5 bases). CDR3 length: 13 residues. V lost 5 bases and J lost 6, with 16 bases in between. Germline loops: CDR1 DFQATT, CDR2 SNEGSKA (reference sequence).

This clonotype showed up just a few times. This sequence joins TRBV4-3 and TRBJ1-2, with 11 bases fitting TRBD1. There are 16 residues in the CDR3. The trim removed 4 bases at V and 1 base at J, leaving 5 bases unmatched. The germline CDR1 and CDR2 sequences are LGHNA and YSLEER. CDR3 nucleotide sequence: TGCGCCAGCAGCCCCGGGACAGGGGGGGGTAACTATGGCTACACCTTC. As protein: CASSPGTGGGNYGYTF.

This clonotype was counted many times. The chain has TRBV5-6 and TRBJ1-2; tentative D call: TRBD1 (5 bases). This CDR3 is 16 amino acids long. Trimming pared 3 bases from V and 1 base from J, leaving 16 bases between. Germline V gene sequence: CDR1 SGHDT, CDR2 YYEEEE. The DNA of the CDR3 is TGTGCCAGCAGCTCGTCCGGGACTCCCCTTAACTATGGCTACACCTTC. This sequence encodes CASSSSGTPLNYGYTF.

This clonotype was detected only a few times. The genes are TRBV6-5 and TRBJ2-1; D is ambiguous. Per the germline V gene, CDR1 is MNHEY and CDR2 is SVGAGI. V was shortened by 3 bases and J by 4 bases, with 13 bases between the two germline ends. CDR3 length equals 15 residues. This CDR3 reads CASSYSLASYNEQFF. For the CDR3, the DNA is TGTGCCAGCAGTTATTCCTTGGCGTCTTACAATGAGCAGTTCTTC.

This clonotype has ten or more counts. The V gene is TRBV5-1, the J gene TRBJ2-6; perhaps TRBD1 as D (6 bases). CDR3 length equals 19 residues. V lost 0 bases and J 0 bases, leaving 16 bases between the germline ends. From germline, CDR1 is SGHRS and CDR2 YFSETQ. CDR3 region: CASSLAVPGALSGANVLTF. CDR3 in DNA: TGCGCCAGCAGCTTGGCCGTCCCAGGGGCCCTCTCTGGGGCCAACGTCCTGACTTTC.

This clonotype was found a few times. The J gene is TRBJ2-7, the V gene TRBV10-3; TRBD1 is a possible D gene (5 bases). Germline V CDR1 and CDR2: ENHRY, SYGVKD. This CDR3 contains 14 residues. Trimming shortened V by 3 bases and J by 2 bases, and 11 bases separated the two germline ends. Here the CDR3 DNA reads TGTGCCATCAGTGACGGCAGGGCAGCCTACGAGCAGTACTTC. It specifies CAISDGRAAYEQYF.

The sample holds a few counts of this clonotype. The chain couples TRBV7-2 to TRBJ2-3, with D uncertain. Trimming removed 5 bases from V and 4 bases from J, with 19 bases in between. Germline V lookup: CDR1 SGHTA, CDR2 FQGNSA. This CDR3 has 16 amino acids. The DNA for the CDR3 is TGTGCCAGCAGCCCCCTCGGAGTGAGAAATTCAGATACGCAGTATTTT. Translation: CASSPLGVRNSDTQYF.

The chain carries TRBV11-2 and TRBJ1-6; D ambiguous. Germline V CDR1 and CDR2: SGHAT, FQNNGV. CDR3 length equals 13 residues. With 8 bases removed from V and 9 bases from J, the gap between germline ends came to 14 bases. This CDR3 reads CASGTREASPLHF. The CDR3 DNA is TGTGCCAGCGGCACCCGGGAGGCTTCACCCCTCCACTTT. Combining the CDR3 with reference TRBV11-2 and TRBJ1-6 gives the whole variable domain EAGVAQSPRYKIIEKRQSVAFWCNPISGHATLYWYQQILGQGPKLLIQFQNNGVVDDSQLPKDRFSAERLKGVDSTLKIQPAKLEDSAVYLCASGTREASPLHFGNGTRLTVT.

This clonotype was detected many times. The rearrangement joins TRBV7-9 to TRBJ2-7, with 7 bases aligning to TRBD2. CDR3 length: 14 amino acids. In germline, CDR1 is SEHNR, CDR2 FQNEAQ (reference sequence). After removal of 4 bases from V and 3 bases from J, the junction contained 6 bases not matched to a gene. The CDR3 region has the DNA TGTGCCAGCAGCTCGTCCGGGACTATCTACGAGCAGTACTTC. Residues: CASSSSGTIYEQYF.

The CDR3 DNA follows: TGTGCCAGCAGCTTCGCAGGCTTCAATCAGCCCCAGCATTTT. Protein sequence: CASSFAGFNQPQHF. The chain combines TRBV7-2 with TRBJ1-5; D gene uncertain. The CDR3 contains 14 residues. CDR1 SGHTA and CDR2 FQGNSA come from the germline V gene. Trimming took 3 bases from V and 3 from J, leaving 9 bases between them.

This clonotype was counted at least ten times. The V gene is TRBV7-3, the J gene TRBJ2-5; 10 nucleotides line up with TRBD2. The ends lost 5 bases at V and 2 bases at J; junction bases unmatched: 5. The CDR3 has 15 residues. Germline loops: CDR1 SGHTA, CDR2 FQGTGA. The CDR3 sequence: CASSAHSGGQETQYF. The DNA of the CDR3 is TGTGCCAGCAGCGCTCATAGCGGGGGGCAAGAGACCCAGTACTTC. The full variable domain, completed using reference TRBV7-3 and TRBJ2-5, is GAGVSQTPSNKVTEKGKYVELRCDPISGHTALYWYRQSLGQGPEFLIYFQGTGAADDSGLPNDRFFAVRPEGSVSTLKIQRTERGDSAVYLCASSAHSGGQETQYFGPGTRLLVL.

In nucleotides, the CDR3 is TGTGCCTGGAGTAACGCGACTACTAGCACAGATACGCAGTATTTT. It codes for CAWSNATTSTDTQYF. This chain links TRBV30 with TRBJ2-3, with D possibly TRBD2 on 5 matching bases. The V gene's germline CDR1 is GTSNPN and CDR2 SVGIG (reference sequence). The CDR3 runs to 15 residues. V dropped 2 bases and J dropped 0 bases, with 12 bases sitting between them.